The clone carrying this T cell receptor (beta chain) has ten or more counts. Its matching antigen is unknown. The source of the sample is a study of identical twins. The study, taken as a whole, reports: Sequences that were beta out-of-frame showed weaker excess twin sharing.

V dropped 0 bases and J dropped 1; count of bases not matched to a gene: 6. CDR3 length equals 19 residues. Germline loops: CDR1 SGHRS, CDR2 YFSETQ. Addition of a universal primer site occurred through template switching, and cDNA carried unique molecular identifiers. TCRdb independently ran MiXCR on the 5' RACE reads; one entry per CDR3 protein. Altogether hundreds of thousands of distinct CDR3 sequences are present, over 8.5% being singletons, with the ten largest covering more than 0.75%. These same records also appear under a second study, on yellow fever vaccine responses in identical twins.

Sequencing input: PBMCs. The clonotype originates from a woman younger than 30 in good health. The J gene is TRBJ2-3, the V gene TRBV5-1; 15 nucleotides agree with TRBD2. CDR3 nucleotide sequence: TGCGCCAGCAGCTTGGAAGGGACTAGCGGGAGGTTCGGCACAGATACGCAGTATTTT. Amino acid sequence: CASSLEGTSGRFGTDTQYF.